This is a list of T cell receptor beta chains from one sample in a study of T cell repertoires in ileal Crohn's disease. Data came from immunoSEQ multiplex PCR; TCRdb stores just in-frame clones and leaves some out. The sample shows 5,500 to 9,000 clones, less than 75% of them seen only once. The sequenced sample consisted of ileal tissue. The receptors stem from an adult with Crohn's disease. Each CDR3 is given with its conserved first and last residue. The D gene is left open where the match is weak. Not all rows give a size; the values are once, few, many and, for expanded clones, a class.

d_call	v_call	j_call	clone_size	cdr3_aa	cdr3_nt
TRBD1	TRBV15	TRBJ1-2	NA	CATSRVGGDSDYGYTF	TGTGCCACCAGCAGAGTAGGGGGCGATTCGGACTATGGCTACACCTTC
TRBD2	TRBV9	TRBJ2-5	NA	CASSAEAGGAETQYF	TGTGCCAGCAGCGCCGAAGCGGGGGGGGCGGAGACCCAGTACTTC
NA	TRBV19	TRBJ2-7	NA	CASSMPGLGYEQYF	TGTGCCAGTAGTATGCCAGGGTTAGGCTACGAGCAGTACTTC
TRBD2	TRBV5-4	TRBJ2-5	once	CASSLRGGEQTQYF	TGTGCCAGCAGCTTGCGCGGGGGGGAACAGACCCAGTACTTC
NA	TRBV29-1	TRBJ2-7	NA	CSVRGDGREEQYF	TGCAGCGTTCGGGGTGACGGGAGAGAAGAGCAGTACTTC
TRBD1	TRBV9	TRBJ2-7	NA	CASSGGTEATYEQYF	TGTGCCAGCAGCGGTGGGACAGAAGCAACCTACGAGCAGTACTTC
NA	TRBV7-2	TRBJ1-2	NA	CASSLVRGVREGYTF	TGTGCCAGCAGCTTAGTGAGAGGGGTTCGGGAGGGCTACACCTTC
NA	TRBV29-1	TRBJ2-7	medium-sized	CSVERGYEQYF	TGCAGCGTTGAAAGGGGGTACGAGCAGTACTTC
TRBD2	TRBV6-6	TRBJ2-2	NA	CASRTSGGQTGELFF	TGTGCCAGCAGGACTAGCGGGGGGCAAACCGGGGAGCTGTTTTTT
NA	TRBV27	TRBJ1-6	NA	CASSLERGPYSPLHF	TGTGCCAGCAGCCTGGAGCGGGGACCCTATTCACCCCTCCACTTT
NA	TRBV9	TRBJ1-6	once	CASSLGQINSPLHF	TGTGCCAGCAGCCTGGGACAAATCAATTCACCCCTCCACTTT
NA	TRBV9	TRBJ2-7	NA	CASSSLGSSYEQYF	TGTGCCAGCAGCTCTCTAGGATCCTCCTACGAGCAGTACTTC
NA	TRBV5-1	TRBJ2-1	NA	CASSLEQGNLDGQFF	TGCGCCAGCAGCTTGGAGCAGGGAAATCTTGACGGGCAGTTCTTC
TRBD1	TRBV6-1	TRBJ1-1	NA	CASSLITGETEAFF	TGTGCCAGCAGTTTAATTACAGGGGAGACTGAAGCTTTCTTT
NA	TRBV7-9	TRBJ1-2	NA	CASSLASAEGGYTF	TGTGCCAGCAGCTTAGCGTCAGCAGAGGGAGGCTACACCTTC
NA	TRBV15	TRBJ2-5	NA	CATSSRDGQETQYF	TGTGCCACCAGCAGCCGAGACGGGCAAGAGACCCAGTACTTC
NA	TRBV5-1	TRBJ1-1	NA	CASSAKVGNLAEAFF	TGCGCCAGCAGCGCAAAAGTGGGCAATTTAGCTGAAGCTTTCTTT
TRBD1	TRBV29-1	TRBJ1-2	NA	CSVQGGEGYTF	TGCAGCGTTCAGGGGGGAGAGGGCTACACCTTC
TRBD1	TRBV30	TRBJ1-2	NA	CAWIPPGQGTYGYTF	TGTGCCTGGATCCCCCCCGGACAGGGAACCTATGGCTACACCTTC
TRBD1	TRBV5-4	TRBJ2-7	once	CASSLGTGGYEQYF	TGTGCCAGCAGCTTGGGGACAGGGGGGTACGAGCAGTACTTC
NA	TRBV28	TRBJ1-2	NA	CASKTTGGRYGYTF	TGTGCCAGCAAAACAACCGGGGGAAGGTATGGCTACACCTTC
NA	TRBV6-6	TRBJ2-7	NA	CASSIRDKLTYEQYF	TGTGCCAGCAGCATTCGGGACAAATTGACCTACGAGCAGTACTTC
NA	TRBV4-3	TRBJ1-5	NA	CASSQDEQSNQPQHF	TGCGCCAGCAGCCAAGATGAACAGAGCAATCAGCCCCAGCATTTT
NA	TRBV5-1	TRBJ1-4	NA	CASTADPNEKLFF	TGCGCCAGCACTGCGGATCCTAATGAAAAACTGTTTTTT
TRBD1	TRBV7-9	TRBJ1-1	once	CASSFPRDRDEAFF	TGTGCCAGCAGCTTTCCCCGGGACAGAGATGAAGCTTTCTTT
NA	TRBV7-3	TRBJ2-1	NA	CASSEARGTYNEQFF	TGTGCCAGCAGCGAGGCGAGGGGGACCTACAATGAGCAGTTCTTC
NA	TRBV10-3	TRBJ2-7	NA	CAISDSYEQYF	TGTGCCATCAGTGACAGCTACGAGCAGTACTTC
TRBD1	TRBV6-5	TRBJ1-6	NA	CASSLGQGLSPLHF	TGTGCCAGCAGCCTCGGACAGGGGCTCTCACCCCTCCACTTT